The 18 T cell receptor beta chains below all came from one sample that was sequenced in a study of graft-versus-host responses after intestinal transplantation. The repertoire was sequenced with immunoSEQ multiplex PCR; TCRdb's copy has only in-frame clones and lacks some. The sample records about 97,000 clones, approximately 92% being singletons. This specimen was PBMCs, taken 450 to 480 days after intestinal transplant. All receptors come from a human patient who received an intestinal transplant, so some T cells may come from the graft donor.

The chain uses TRBV11-1 and TRBJ1-4; D unclear. CDR1 SGHAT and CDR2 FQDESV come from the germline V gene (reference sequence). The CDR3 totals 14 residues. Trimming cost V 3 bases and J 7 bases, with 12 bases left between them. CDR3 region: CASSFSGGGEKLFF. CDR3 in DNA: TGTGCCAGCAGCTTTTCGGGTGGTGGTGAAAAACTGTTTTTT.

This sequence joins TRBV5-5 and TRBJ1-2, with a possible D match to TRBD1 (5 bases). CDR1 is SGHKS, CDR2 YYEKEE, per germline (reference sequence). The CDR3 has 15 residues. Trimming removed 5 bases from V and 3 bases from J, with 17 bases in between. DNA for the CDR3: TGTGCCAGCAGTCCGGGGGGAACTTACGACTATGGCTACACCTTC. It yields the protein CASSPGGTYDYGYTF.

The chain links TRBV25-1 to TRBJ1-2, with no clear D. From germline, CDR1 is MGHDK and CDR2 SYGVNS. V was pared by 2 bases and J by 4 bases, with 5 bases between. CDR3 length: 12 residues. The CDR3 coding sequence is TGTGCCAGCAGTGAAATCGGCTATGGCTACACCTTC. Its translation: CASSEIGYGYTF.

The J gene is TRBJ1-1, the V gene TRBV9; 7 nucleotides agree with TRBD1. The CDR3 is 14 residues long. The germline V gene encodes CDR1 SGDLS and CDR2 YYNGEE. Unmatched junction bases numbered 6, after V lost 4 bases and J lost 3 bases. The CDR3 protein is CASSHWDSHTEAFF. CDR3 DNA: TGTGCCAGCAGCCACTGGGACAGCCACACTGAAGCTTTCTTT.

This chain links TRBV5-1 with TRBJ2-5; unclear D gene. From germline, CDR1 is SGHRS and CDR2 YFSETQ. The CDR3 is 11 amino acids. Trimming shortened V by 3 bases and J by 0 bases, and 0 bases separated the two germline ends. CDR3: CASSYQETQYF. Written as DNA, the CDR3 is TGCGCCAGCAGCTACCAAGAGACCCAGTACTTC.

This rearrangement joins TRBV2 to TRBJ2-2; 7 bases agree with TRBD2. The junction had 9 bases not matched to a gene; V was cut back by 6 bases and J by 5 bases. The length of the CDR3 is 15 residues. Germline assignment: CDR1 SNHLY and CDR2 FYNNEI. CDR3 DNA: TGTGCCAGCAGAACGCCATGGGGGGGTACCGGGGAGCTGTTTTTT. Translation gives CASRTPWGGTGELFF.

This sequence joins TRBV9 and TRBJ1-6; D is possibly TRBD1 (5 bases). This CDR3 is built from 17 residues. V was shortened by 0 bases and J by 7 bases, with 17 bases between the two germline ends. Germline V gene data show CDR1 as SGDLS and CDR2 as YYNGEE. The CDR3 is CASSVDLSGKKNSPLHF. CDR3 DNA: TGTGCCAGCAGCGTAGATTTATCAGGGAAGAAGAATTCACCCCTCCACTTT.

This chain connects TRBV5-1 to TRBJ2-2; D not resolved. The CDR3 loop spans 13 amino acids. Germline V lookup: CDR1 SGHRS, CDR2 YFSETQ. The ends were cut back, 1 base at V and 4 bases at J, with 5 bases in the middle. The CDR3 is CASSLSVTGELFF. The CDR3 bases are TGCGCCAGCAGCTTGAGCGTCACCGGGGAGCTGTTTTTT.

In this sample, this clone turned up once. The rearrangement joins TRBV9 to TRBJ2-2, with 7 bases that match TRBD1. The CDR3 runs to 15 residues. V trimming: 4 bases; J trimming: 2 bases; junction bases outside the gene matches: 5. The V gene's germline CDR1 is SGDLS and CDR2 YYNGEE. CDR3 nucleotides: TGTGCCAGCAGCTCCGGGACAGTCAACACCGGGGAGCTGTTTTTT. Encoded protein: CASSSGTVNTGELFF.

The chain links TRBV6-5 to TRBJ1-5; D remains ambiguous. V was trimmed by 0 bases and J by 5 bases, leaving 8 bases between them. This CDR3 has 14 residues. CDR1 is MNHEY and CDR2 is SVGAGI in the germline V gene. CDR3 sequence: CASSYSRVDQPQHF. Written as DNA, the CDR3 is TGTGCCAGCAGTTACTCGAGGGTTGATCAGCCCCAGCATTTT.

A few counts support this clone. CDR3 nucleotide sequence: TGTGCCAGCAGTTACGAGGCGTACACTGAAGCTTTCTTT. Translated, it gives CASSYEAYTEAFF. This sequence joins TRBV6-5 and TRBJ1-1; unclear D gene. The V end was cut by 2 bases, the J end by 3 bases, with 7 bases between. This CDR3 has 13 amino acids. Germline V gives CDR1 MNHEY, CDR2 SVGAGI.

This clone was found a few times. The chain is built from TRBV5-8 and TRBJ2-4; a weak D match, TRBD1 (6 bases). CDR3 size: 13 residues. The V end was cut by 4 bases, the J end by 6 bases, with 11 bases between. CDR1 is SGHTS and CDR2 is YDEGEE in the germline V gene. The CDR3 DNA reads as TGTGCCAGCAGCGCCCGGGACACAAACATTCAGTACTTC. It is translated as CASSARDTNIQYF. Variable domain in full (rest from reference TRBV5-8 and TRBJ2-4): EAGVTQSPTHLIKTRGQQATLRCSPISGHTSVYWYQQALGLGLQFLLWYDEGEERNRGNFPPRFSGRQFPNYSSELNVNALELEDSALYLCASSARDTNIQYFGAGTRLSVL.

The V and J genes are TRBV7-8 and TRBJ2-7; 7 nucleotides match TRBD1. J gave up 3 bases and V 3 bases, and 11 bases lay outside the gene matches. The CDR3 is made up of 16 amino acids. The germline V gene has CDR1 SGHVS and CDR2 FQNEAQ. CDR3 bases: TGTGCCAGCAGCTTCCCTGACAGGGCCTCCCGCTACGAGCAGTACTTC. Protein product: CASSFPDRASRYEQYF.

This clone was seen once. This sequence joins TRBV2 and TRBJ2-3; weak D call: TRBD1 (5 bases). In germline, CDR1 is SNHLY, CDR2 FYNNEI. Between the trimmed V and J ends, which lost 4 bases and 1 base, there was a span of 15 bases. This CDR3 contains 16 residues. The CDR3 is CASSVGQEIGTDTQYF. CDR3 nucleotides: TGTGCCAGCAGTGTGGGGCAGGAAATAGGCACAGATACGCAGTATTTT.

This chain links TRBV7-9 with TRBJ1-4; D not certain. CDR3 length: 13 residues. The V gene lost 3 bases and the J gene lost 6 bases, with 8 bases spanning the gap. The germline V gene has CDR1 SEHNR and CDR2 FQNEAQ (reference sequence). CDR3 in amino acids: CASSFRADEKLFF. The CDR3 DNA follows: TGTGCCAGCAGCTTCCGGGCGGATGAAAAACTGTTTTTT.

This sequence joins TRBV7-3 and TRBJ1-3; unclear D gene. V dropped 2 bases and J dropped 0 bases, with 8 bases sitting between them. The CDR3 is made up of 15 amino acids. Germline CDR1 reads SGHTA; CDR2 reads FQGTGA. The chain's CDR3 is CASSLGASSGNTIYF. As DNA, the CDR3 is TGTGCCAGCAGCTTAGGTGCCTCCTCTGGAAACACCATATATTTT.

This chain uses TRBV5-1 with TRBJ2-7; 10 bases agree with TRBD2. This CDR3 is 15 amino acids long. Germline V lookup: CDR1 SGHRS, CDR2 YFSETQ. After removal of 2 bases from V and 5 bases from J, the junction contained 7 bases not matched to a gene. Written as DNA, the CDR3 is TGCGCCAGCAGCTTTCTAGCGGGGGCCGTCGACGAGCAGTACTTC. It is translated as CASSFLAGAVDEQYF.

This chain uses TRBV11-3 with TRBJ2-3, with TRBD2 matching 7 bases. Trimming removed 5 bases from V and 8 bases from J; junction bases left unmatched: 10. Germline V gene sequence: CDR1 SGHNT, CDR2 YENEEA. CDR3 size: 14 residues. CDR3 bases: TGTGCCAGCAGCCTGGGGCAGGGCGGGGGTACGCAGTATTTT. As protein: CASSLGQGGGTQYF.